This TCR beta chain was recorded in a study of a mutant IDH1 vaccine in newly diagnosed glioma (dated by TCRdb to about 2021). Regarding the research as a whole: Eight vaccinations were administered to patients in weeks 1, 3, 5, 7, 11, 15, 19 and 23, corresponding to visits V03 through V10. Vaccination started 4-6 weeks after radiotherapy alone, or was given together with temozolomide cycles in the groups whose treatment included chemotherapy. Of the approximately 34 patients who were treated, about 62% were male and around 40% were female, and the mean age was around 40 years. Before enrollment, patients had received standard therapy of radiotherapy alone, temozolomide alone, or radiochemotherapy with temozolomide; most received the combination. Peripheral blood was collected at six visits: V03 (baseline), V05, V07, V10, V12 and V13. For exploratory analyses, about two dozen treated patients had longitudinal TCRB deep sequencing done wherever samples were available.

The sample's time point, from its label and the paper: week 11, during vaccination. Each vaccine dose was 300 ug of a 20-mer mutant IDH1 peptide in Montanide, given subcutaneously with topical imiquimod. Newly diagnosed WHO grade 3 or 4 IDH1-mutant astrocytomas showing loss of nuclear ATRX were present in the donors. The samples were drawn from NOA16, a multicentre, single-arm, open-label phase I trial in Germany that tested a mutant IDH1 peptide vaccine in humans for the first time. Genomic DNA for TCRB sequencing was extracted from EDTA blood using the DNeasy Blood and Tissue Kit. Summary of the overall study and its limitations: Pseudoprogression seemed to be unrelated to changes in the top peripheral T cell clonotypes found by TCRB sequencing. Vaccine-induced immune responses across multiple MHC alleles were detected in over 85% of patients. Selection of PBMC samples for TCRB deep sequencing was based on availability. It was noted by the authors that analyses of patient blood samples could not be reproduced owing to sample limitations.

To prepare the library, the immunoSEQ multiplex PCR assay was applied. Rearranged TCR beta chain sequences were amplified using the hsTCRB Kit according to the manufacturer's protocol. An Illumina MiSeq was used to sequence the TCRB libraries. As for the authors' bioinformatics: The kit vendor's proprietary platform handled demultiplexing, trimming and gene mapping. TCRdb's version of the immuneACCESS table is confined to in-frame rearrangements and falls short of the full clone set. An unresolved V gene accounts for under half of the shortfall where checked; the remainder is of unknown origin. V and J calls and clone size are those listed in that table; D and trimming were worked out from the DNA. This sample gives under 150,000 clones in total; 85% to 90% of them show up just once. 0.6% to 0.75% of the sample goes to the ten largest clones. The CDR3 numbers 15 residues from cysteine through phenylalanine. Only the CDR3 portion is preserved as DNA: 45 bases, with reading frame beginning at the first base. The trim is 7 bases for V and 2 bases for J, with a gap of 14 bases between the germline ends. CDR1 MDHEN and CDR2 SYDVKM were looked up in the germline V gene.

Remarks on this clone: No antigen is known for it. Base qualities are not at hand, and no much larger clone is one base apart.

This clonotype originated in a woman aged 50 to 60 with glioma. The sequences come from PBMCs, collected from a glioma patient whose treatment included an IDH1 peptide vaccine. This chain joins TRBV28 to TRBJ2-2, with no reliable assignment of the D segment. This receptor carries the CDR3 CASTPRRQNTGELFF. The DNA is as follows: TGTGCCAGCACCCCCCGAAGACAAAACACCGGGGAGCTGTTTTTT.